The rows below give T cell receptor beta chains drawn from one sample of a study of glioma-infiltrating T cells after dendritic cell vaccination. Sequenced by immunoSEQ multiplex PCR; TCRdb stores in-frame clones only, minus some. The data contain over 90,000 clones, roughly 84% of them singletons. This material consisted of blood, taken before dendritic cell vaccination. These receptors were taken from a human donor with glioblastoma. Each CDR3 is given with its conserved first and last residue. A D gene is named only where the DNA matches it firmly. Not all rows give a size; the values are once, few, many and, for expanded clones, a class.

clone_size	d_call	v_call	j_call	cdr3_nt	cdr3_aa
-	TRBD2	TRBV2	TRBJ2-7	TGTGCCAGCAAAGAGCGGGGGGACTCCTACGAGCAGTACTTC	CASKERGDSYEQYF
-	-	TRBV11-2	TRBJ2-7	TGTGCCAGCAGCTTTGGAGGGGACGAGCAGTACTTC	CASSFGGDEQYF
-	-	TRBV4-2	TRBJ2-7	TGTGCCAGCAGCCCCGGAGGGATAGCGGAGGGCTACGAGCAGTACTTC	CASSPGGIAEGYEQYF
-	-	TRBV4-2	TRBJ2-7	TGTGCCAGCAGCCAAGCGGAGGTCCACGAGCAGTACTTC	CASSQAEVHEQYF
-	-	TRBV5-1	TRBJ1-2	TGCGCCAGCAGCTCCCCCCGGGAGGGGGGATCCTATGGCTACACCTTC	CASSSPREGGSYGYTF
-	TRBD1	TRBV19	TRBJ1-1	TGTGCCAGTAGCAAACCCGGGACAGGGGACGCTGAAGCTTTCTTT	CASSKPGTGDAEAFF
-	TRBD2	TRBV4-3	TRBJ2-1	TGCGCCAGCAGCCAGGGTCGTAAACTAGCGGAGTCCTACAATGAGCAGTTCTTC	CASSQGRKLAESYNEQFF
-	-	TRBV6-5	TRBJ2-7	TGTGCCAGCACAAAAGGGGTAAATTACGAGCAGTACTTC	CASTKGVNYEQYF
-	TRBD2	TRBV19	TRBJ2-2	TGTGCCAGTAGTCCTCAGGATAGCGGGGGGACTAACACCGGGGAGCTGTTTTTT	CASSPQDSGGTNTGELFF
few	-	TRBV6-6	TRBJ1-1	TGTGCCAGCCACGACTTGACGGCGAACACTGAAGCTTTCTTT	CASHDLTANTEAFF
-	-	TRBV6-1	TRBJ1-2	TGTGCCAGCAGTGCCACAGGCTATGGCTACACCTTC	CASSATGYGYTF
-	-	TRBV11-2	TRBJ2-7	TGTGCCAGCAGCTTAGGTGCAGACTCAATTCCCTACGAGCAGTACTTC	CASSLGADSIPYEQYF
once	-	TRBV7-9	TRBJ2-7	TGTGCCAGCAGCTGGACAGATAACACCTACGAGCAGTACTTC	CASSWTDNTYEQYF
-	TRBD2	TRBV7-9	TRBJ2-3	TGTGCCAGCAGCTTAGCGGGACTAGCGGGAGTAGATACGCAGTATTTT	CASSLAGLAGVDTQYF
-	-	TRBV19	TRBJ1-5	TGTGCCAGTAGATCTAGTCAGCCCAATCAGCCCCAGCATTTT	CASRSSQPNQPQHF
-	-	TRBV2	TRBJ2-7	TGTGCCAGCAGTGGAGTTTACGAGCAGTACTTC	CASSGVYEQYF
few	-	TRBV7-2	TRBJ2-5	TGTGCCAGCAGCATATCAATCGGACTCGATCAAGAGACCCAGTACTTC	CASSISIGLDQETQYF
-	TRBD1	TRBV30	TRBJ1-2	TGTGCCTGGATTCGACAGGGAACCGGAGATGGCTACACCTTC	CAWIRQGTGDGYTF
-	TRBD1	TRBV5-1	TRBJ2-1	TGCGCCAGCAGGCCCCGGGACAGGGAATACAATGAGCAGTTCTTC	CASRPRDREYNEQFF
-	TRBD1	TRBV7-6	TRBJ2-2	TGTGCCAGCAGCTACTACAGGGGGACCGGGGAGCTGTTTTTT	CASSYYRGTGELFF
-	-	TRBV2	TRBJ2-5	TGTGCCAGCAGTGAAGTCGCCGGAGAGACCCAGTACTTC	CASSEVAGETQYF
-	TRBD1	TRBV12-5	TRBJ2-2	TGTGCTAGTGGTTCCCTCTTCTCTGGGACAGATCGTAACACCGGGGAGCTGTTTTTT	CASGSLFSGTDRNTGELFF
-	TRBD2	TRBV5-1	TRBJ2-7	TGCGCCAGCAGCGTAAACAGGGCGGGGGGTTACGAGCAGTACTTC	CASSVNRAGGYEQYF
-	TRBD2	TRBV19	TRBJ2-2	TGTGCCAGGCCCGGGACTACTAACACCGGGGAGCTGTTTTTT	CARPGTTNTGELFF
-	TRBD1	TRBV5-1	TRBJ1-2	TGCGCCAGCAGCGGACGGACAGGGCCTGACGACTATGGCTACACCTTC	CASSGRTGPDDYGYTF
-	TRBD2	TRBV29-1	TRBJ2-7	TGCAGCGTTCGACTAGCGGGGTCCTACGAGCAGTACTTC	CSVRLAGSYEQYF
-	TRBD1	TRBV7-3	TRBJ1-3	TGTGCCAGCAGCACAGGGGTCGCTGGAAACACCATATATTTT	CASSTGVAGNTIYF
-	TRBD1	TRBV6-6	TRBJ1-1	TGTGCCAGCAGACAATTCGGACAGGGGGCGATTGAAGCTTTCTTT	CASRQFGQGAIEAFF
-	TRBD2	TRBV10-3	TRBJ2-7	TGTGCCATCAGCACGGGGGAGGGGTACCACTACGAGCAGTACTTC	CAISTGEGYHYEQYF
-	TRBD1	TRBV6-1	TRBJ1-1	TGTGCCAGCAGTGATAGGACAGGGGGCACTGAAGCTTTCTTT	CASSDRTGGTEAFF
-	TRBD1	TRBV7-2	TRBJ2-5	TGTGCCAGCAGCCAGCGACAGGGGGCGGCTTTGGAGACCCAGTACTTC	CASSQRQGAALETQYF
-	-	TRBV15	TRBJ2-5	TGTGCCACCAGCAGAGGGCAGGCAGAGACCCAGTACTTC	CATSRGQAETQYF
-	TRBD1	TRBV7-2	TRBJ1-5	TGTGCCAGCAGCTCAAGGACAGGCCCCCAGCATTTT	CASSSRTGPQHF
-	-	TRBV9	TRBJ1-5	TGTGCCAGCAGCACGGACTCCGGAGGACAGCCCCAGCATTTT	CASSTDSGGQPQHF
-	-	TRBV6-1	TRBJ2-7	TGTGCCAGCAGTGAAGCCGCCACAAGGGGAATAGCCGAGCAGTACTTC	CASSEAATRGIAEQYF
-	TRBD2	TRBV4-1	TRBJ2-7	TGCGCCAGCAGCCAGCTTGCAAGCGGGAGAGCCTACGAGCAGTACTTC	CASSQLASGRAYEQYF
-	-	TRBV12-2	TRBJ1-1	TGTGCAAGTCGCTCCGACAGGGGTCCTCGGGACACTGAAGCTTTCTTT	CASRSDRGPRDTEAFF
-	TRBD1	TRBV25-1	TRBJ2-1	TGTGCCAGCAGTGATCGGACAGGGGGCGGGAATGAGCAGTTCTTC	CASSDRTGGGNEQFF
few	-	TRBV6-5	TRBJ2-1	TGTGCCAGCAGTGACCCCGGAGTCCGGCAGTTCTTC	CASSDPGVRQFF
-	TRBD1	TRBV7-2	TRBJ2-7	TGTGCCAGCAGCTGGACAGGGGGCACTAAAGAGCAGTACTTC	CASSWTGGTKEQYF
-	TRBD2	TRBV27	TRBJ2-3	TGTGCCAGCAGTCATCTCGCGGGGGGAATAGATACGCAGTATTTT	CASSHLAGGIDTQYF
-	-	TRBV2	TRBJ1-5	TGTGCCAGCACCCTTGGGGCAGGGTCTTTTCCTCATCAGCCCCAGCATTTT	CASTLGAGSFPHQPQHF
-	TRBD2	TRBV11-2	TRBJ2-5	TGTGCCAGCAGCTTAGAGGGGACTAGTGCTGAGACCCAGTACTTC	CASSLEGTSAETQYF
-	TRBD2	TRBV6-5	TRBJ2-1	TGTGCCAGCAGTTACGGGGTAGCGGGAGATTACAATGAGCAGTTCTTC	CASSYGVAGDYNEQFF
-	-	TRBV9	TRBJ1-5	TGTGCCAGCAGCGACGGGAGCAATCAGCCCCAGCATTTT	CASSDGSNQPQHF
-	TRBD1	TRBV25-1	TRBJ1-1	TGTGCCAGCAGTGTCCCCGGGACAGGCCAAACTGAAGCTTTCTTT	CASSVPGTGQTEAFF
once	TRBD2	TRBV6-1	TRBJ2-7	TGTGCCAGCAGCGAACTAGCGGGAGGATTACTTTTCGAGCAGTACTTC	CASSELAGGLLFEQYF
-	-	TRBV5-5	TRBJ1-1	TGTGCCAGCAGCCAACGGGACACTGGGGCTTTCTTT	CASSQRDTGAFF
once	TRBD1	TRBV12-5	TRBJ2-1	TGTGCTAGTGGTTCCTCTAGGGGGCGCCCCGCCTTCGGTCTCTACAATGAGCAGTTCTTC	CASGSSRGRPAFGLYNEQFF
-	-	TRBV2	TRBJ2-2	TGTGCCAGCAGTGAAGCGCTGGACACCGCGAACACCGGGGAGCTGTTTTTT	CASSEALDTANTGELFF
-	TRBD1	TRBV11-3	TRBJ2-5	TGTGCCAGCAGCTTAGGACAGGGGATTCAGACCCAGTACTTC	CASSLGQGIQTQYF
-	-	TRBV7-9	TRBJ2-5	TGTGCCAGCAGCTCCCGTGGCGACAGACTTCGGGAGACCCAGTACTTC	CASSSRGDRLRETQYF
-	-	TRBV5-1	TRBJ2-1	TGCGCCAGCAGCCGACGGACTCGCAATGAGCAGTTCTTC	CASSRRTRNEQFF
-	-	TRBV2	TRBJ2-2	TGTGCCAGCAGTGAAGTGGGGGGGAACACCGGGGAGCTGTTTTTT	CASSEVGGNTGELFF
-	TRBD1	TRBV5-1	TRBJ2-3	TGCGCCAGCAGCCTCGGGACAGGGGGCGTGGTAGATACGCAGTATTTT	CASSLGTGGVVDTQYF
-	TRBD2	TRBV5-1	TRBJ2-1	TGCGCCAGCAGCTTGCAAGGGACCGCTAGCGGGGGTTACAATGAGCAGTTCTTC	CASSLQGTASGGYNEQFF
few	-	TRBV6-4	TRBJ2-3	TGTGCCAGCAGGGAGGGGTTAAGCACAGATACGCAGTATTTT	CASREGLSTDTQYF
-	TRBD1	TRBV10-3	TRBJ1-2	TGTGCCATCAGGGACAGGGAGGAGGCTAACTATGGCTACACCTTC	CAIRDREEANYGYTF
-	-	TRBV6-5	TRBJ2-3	TGTGCCAGCAGTTACCCCATGGGACACACCACAGATACGCAGTATTTT	CASSYPMGHTTDTQYF